Detailed here is one T cell receptor (beta chain). Its antigen is unidentified. This entry is derived from a study of cytomegalovirus exposure and HLA in healthy donors. The overall study: Genetic ancestry analysis placed more than 80% of the approximately 400 donors that were genotyped in the Caucasian-associated cluster. Findings of the study overall: It is likely that the observed cluster of highly shared sequence variants was a sequencing artifact. V- and J-gene trimming of TCR beta was linked (in a later analysis) to a missense DCLRE1C variant. Cytomegalovirus-associated TCR beta chains were listed, numbering some 180.

60 Vbeta and 13 Jbeta primers were used in PCR. Method: immunoSEQ multiplex PCR; TCRdb's copy keeps in-frame clones and lacks some. The sample consists of fewer than 200,000 clones, approximately 80% of them appearing once. Germline-derived CDR1 and CDR2 are MNHNS and SASEGT. Trimming took 7 bases from V and 0 from J, leaving 9 bases between them. This CDR3 is 14 amino acids long. The source is a woman aged 25 to 39 in good health and CMV-seropositive. Sequenced: PBMCs. The chain has TRBV6-1 and TRBJ2-2; D remains unclear. CDR3 residues: CASNRVTNTGELFF. As DNA, the CDR3 is TGTGCCAGCAACCGGGTCACGAACACCGGGGAGCTGTTTTTT.